This T cell receptor (beta chain) comes out of a study of breast tumors, draining lymph nodes, adjacent tissues. Whole-study findings and limits: Tumor and nontumor repertoires were significantly more similar in luminal-like than in basal-like breast cancer. Tumor repertoires ranked between lymph nodes and nontumor tissue in diversity, with V and J gene preferences. Data only fit, rather than demonstrated, lymph node origin of most tumor T cells. Data fit most tumor T cells coming from lymph node, expanding in tumor.

TCRdb reanalysed the multiplex PCR reads using MiXCR and keeps one entry per CDR3 protein. The sample shows 85,000 to 130,000 distinct CDR3 sequences, about 20% of them seen only once. The V segment lost 2 bases and the J segment 0 bases; nucleotides outside the gene matches: 4. The CDR3 is 16 residues long. The germline V gene encodes CDR1 LNHDA and CDR2 SQIVND (reference sequence). Samples came from axillary lymph nodes draining the breast cancer. Concerning this clonotype itself: What it binds is unknown.

The sequence came from a female donor with breast cancer. Some clones in this sample may be carry-over from other donors' samples. Sample: axillary lymph node tissue. The chain joins TRBV19 to TRBJ2-5; 9 bases are a match to TRBD2. The CDR3 sequence is CASSIMSGGHQETQYF. In DNA, the CDR3 is TGTGCCAGTAGTATAATGAGCGGGGGGCACCAAGAGACCCAGTACTTC. The variable domain in full, completed from reference TRBV19 and TRBJ2-5, reads DGGITQSPKYLFRKEGQNVTLSCEQNLNHDAMYWYRQDPGQGLRLIYYSQIVNDFQKGDIAEGYSVSREKKESFPLTVTSAQKNPTAFYLCASSIMSGGHQETQYFGPGTRLLVL.